Presented here are 17 T cell receptor beta chains from one specimen sequenced in a study of control samples from healthy donors and cancer patients. The assay was immunoSEQ multiplex PCR, and TCRdb's table has in-frame clones only and misses some. In the table there are 60,000 to 95,000 clones, roughly 84% of which are singletons. The sequenced sample consisted of blood. These receptors were taken from a man aged 50-59 years in good health.

The V call is TRBV29-1, the J call TRBJ1-1; 8 bases align to TRBD1. Germline-derived CDR1 and CDR2 are SQVTM and ANQGSEA. J lost 1 base, V lost 7 bases, and 2 bases had no gene match. The CDR3 loop spans 12 amino acids. The CDR3 spells CSAGQGNTEAFF. For the CDR3, the DNA is TGCAGCGCAGGACAGGGGAACACTGAAGCTTTCTTT.

The chain joins TRBV2 to TRBJ1-2; D call uncertain. Germline V gene sequence: CDR1 SNHLY, CDR2 FYNNEI. With 1 base removed from V and 1 base from J, the gap between germline ends came to 7 bases. The CDR3 is made up of 14 amino acids. The CDR3 region is CASSEGRLNYGYTF. The CDR3 DNA reads TGTGCCAGCAGTGAAGGACGGCTTAACTATGGCTACACCTTC.

V is TRBV28 and J is TRBJ1-5, with 10 bases lining up with TRBD1. The CDR3 covers 13 residues. Per germline, CDR1 MDHEN and CDR2 SYDVKM. J was trimmed by 5 bases and V by 8 bases; bases with no gene match: 3. The CDR3 DNA sequence: TGTGCCAGCGCAGGACAGGGGGATCAGCCCCAGCATTTT. This translates into CASAGQGDQPQHF. Complete variable domain (other parts from reference TRBV28 and TRBJ1-5): DVKVTQSSRYLVKRTGEKVFLECVQDMDHENMFWYRQDPGLGLRLIYFSYDVKMKEKGDIPEGYSVSREKKERFSLILESASTNQTSMYLCASAGQGDQPQHFGDGTRLSIL.

The genes are TRBV27 and TRBJ1-1, with a weak D call TRBD1 (6 bases). CDR1 and CDR2 (germline): MNHEY, SMNVEV (reference sequence). V lost 6 bases, J lost 6 bases, and 14 bases lay in between. This CDR3 region has 13 residues. Written as DNA, the CDR3 is TGTGCCAGCAGGGGGGGGCCGAGGGCTGAAGCTTTCTTT. This gives the protein CASRGGPRAEAFF.

CDR3 region: CASSLGQGADTQYF. The CDR3 nucleotides read TGTGCCAGCAGCCTCGGACAGGGAGCAGATACGCAGTATTTT. This chain links TRBV7-2 with TRBJ2-3; 8 bases map to TRBD1. CDR3 length equals 14 residues. The V gene's germline CDR1 is SGHTA and CDR2 FQGNSA. V trimming: 5 bases; J trimming: 4 bases; junction bases outside the gene matches: 5.

The chain couples TRBV4-2 to TRBJ2-5, with a weak D call TRBD1 (5 bases). In germline, CDR1 is LGHNA, CDR2 YNFKEQ. Between the trimmed V and J ends, which lost 0 bases and 9 bases, there was a span of 8 bases. The CDR3 extends over 12 amino acids. In nucleotides, the CDR3 is TGTGCCAGCAGCCAAGATAAGGGGCCCCAGTACTTC. Protein sequence: CASSQDKGPQYF.

The chain couples TRBV7-2 to TRBJ1-1; maybe TRBD1 (6 bases). CDR3 length: 15 amino acids. The V end was cut by 4 bases, the J end by 3 bases, with 15 bases between. Germline lookup yields CDR1 SGHTA and CDR2 FQGNSA. The CDR3, as DNA: TGTGCCAGCAGCTACGGTGGGGGGGCCTACACTGAAGCTTTCTTT. Its translation: CASSYGGGAYTEAFF. Complete variable domain (other parts from reference TRBV7-2 and TRBJ1-1): GAGVSQSPSNKVTEKGKDVELRCDPISGHTALYWYRQSLGQGLEFLIYFQGNSAPDKSGLPSDRFSAERTGGSVSTLTIQRTQQEDSAVYLCASSYGGGAYTEAFFGQGTRLTVV.

This clone was seen a handful of times. Here the CDR3 reads CASSSPPGGNNQPQHF. The CDR3 DNA sequence: TGTGCCAGCAGCTCCCCACCCGGGGGGAACAATCAGCCCCAGCATTTT. This chain links TRBV28 with TRBJ1-5, with D tentatively TRBD1 (5 bases). CDR3 length: 16 residues. V dropped 6 bases and J dropped 3 bases, with 18 bases sitting between them. Germline V gene data show CDR1 as MDHEN and CDR2 as SYDVKM. Looking up the rest from reference TRBV28 and TRBJ1-5 gives the full variable domain: DVKVTQSSRYLVKRTGEKVFLECVQDMDHENMFWYRQDPGLGLRLIYFSYDVKMKEKGDIPEGYSVSREKKERFSLILESASTNQTSMYLCASSSPPGGNNQPQHFGDGTRLSIL.

The chain employs TRBV27 and TRBJ2-7; a weak D match, TRBD1 (6 bases). CDR3 length: 14 residues. The V and J ends lost 7 bases and 2 bases respectively, with 15 bases between them. Germline V gene lookup returns CDR1 MNHEY and CDR2 SMNVEV (reference sequence). CDR3 region: CASNKTGSPYEQYF. The CDR3 DNA reads as TGTGCCAGCAACAAGACAGGCTCCCCCTACGAGCAGTACTTC.

CDR3 sequence: CASSSSSVSGSFTGELFF. As DNA, the CDR3 is TGTGCCAGTAGTTCGTCGTCTGTTAGCGGGAGTTTTACCGGGGAGCTGTTTTTT. J is TRBJ2-2 and V is TRBV19; 9 bases line up with TRBD2. The CDR3 totals 18 residues. CDR1 and CDR2 from the germline V gene are LNHDA and SQIVND (reference sequence). After removal of 5 bases from V and 5 bases from J, the junction contained 15 bases not matched to a gene. The whole variable domain, filled in from reference TRBV19 and TRBJ2-2, reads DGGITQSPKYLFRKEGQNVTLSCEQNLNHDAMYWYRQDPGQGLRLIYYSQIVNDFQKGDIAEGYSVSREKKESFPLTVTSAQKNPTAFYLCASSSSSVSGSFTGELFFGEGSRLTVL.

The rearrangement links TRBV19 to TRBJ1-1, with TRBD1 identical over 9 bases. The V gene end was trimmed by 3 bases and the J gene end by 4 bases; junction bases not matched to a gene: 6. The V gene's germline CDR1 is LNHDA and CDR2 SQIVND (reference sequence). The CDR3 length is 15 residues. This CDR3 is CASSMGTGRATEAFF. CDR3 DNA sequence: TGTGCCAGTAGTATGGGGACAGGGCGGGCCACTGAAGCTTTCTTT.

The chain links TRBV29-1 to TRBJ1-1; no firm D call. The CDR3 consists of 14 residues. Germline V gene sequence: CDR1 SQVTM, CDR2 ANQGSEA. The germline V and J ends were trimmed by 5 bases and 0 bases, with 13 bases remaining between them. CDR3 residues: CSVRGGGMNTEAFF. CDR3 DNA: TGCAGCGTTCGTGGCGGAGGAATGAACACTGAAGCTTTCTTT.

This chain connects TRBV3-1 (or the pseudogene TRBV3-2) to TRBJ2-3; 7 bases match TRBD2. The V gene end was trimmed by 0 bases and the J gene end by 2 bases; junction bases not matched to a gene: 5. There are 16 residues in the CDR3. Germline V gene sequence: CDR1 LGHDT, CDR2 YNNKEL (reference sequence). The CDR3 is CASSQDVAGNTDTQYF. In nucleotides, the CDR3 is TGTGCCAGCAGCCAAGATGTAGCGGGTAACACAGATACGCAGTATTTT.

The gene calls are TRBV24-1 and TRBJ2-1, with 14 bases lining up with TRBD2. The CDR3 has 18 amino acids. V trimming: 3 bases; J trimming: 4 bases; junction bases outside the gene matches: 7. The germline gives CDR1 KGHDR, CDR2 SFDVKD. The CDR3 DNA reads as TGTGCCACCAGTGATGCCGGGACTAGCGGGAGTATTTACAATGAGCAGTTCTTC. Residues: CATSDAGTSGSIYNEQFF.

This chain links TRBV18 with TRBJ1-5; the D is unclear. CDR1 and CDR2 (germline): KGHSH, LQKENI. V was clipped by 3 bases and J by 2 bases, with 14 bases between them. The CDR3 contains 16 residues. The CDR3 coding sequence is TGTGCCAGCTCACCGGCGAGAGGCGGTGGCAATCAGCCCCAGCATTTT. Translated, it gives CASSPARGGGNQPQHF.

The rearrangement uses TRBV19 and TRBJ2-5, with 10 positions matching TRBD2. Trimming took 1 base from V and 1 from J; bases not matched to a gene: 3. Germline V CDR1 and CDR2: LNHDA, SQIVND (reference sequence). The CDR3 contains 16 residues. The CDR3 nucleotides read TGTGCCAGTAGTATAGCTAGGACTAGCGGCCAAGAGACCCAGTACTTC. Its translation is CASSIARTSGQETQYF.

The chain is built from TRBV5-6 and TRBJ2-7, with D uncertain. Trimming took 0 bases from V and 0 from J, leaving 7 bases between them. Per the germline V gene, CDR1 is SGHDT and CDR2 is YYEEEE. The length of the CDR3 is 14 residues. This CDR3 is CASSLVSSSYEQYF. In nucleotides, the CDR3 is TGTGCCAGCAGCTTGGTTAGCAGCTCCTACGAGCAGTACTTC. Full variable domain (remainder filled in from reference TRBV5-6 and TRBJ2-7): DAGVTQSPTHLIKTRGQQVTLRCSPKSGHDTVSWYQQALGQGPQFIFQYYEEEERQRGNFPDRFSGHQFPNYSSELNVNALLLGDSALYLCASSLVSSSYEQYFGPGTRLTVT.